The 22 T cell receptor beta chains listed next were all sequenced from one sample in a study of blood T cell repertoires in COVID-19. TCRdb's table, derived via immunoSEQ multiplex PCR, lists solely in-frame clones and lacks some. The sample comprises over 150,000 clones, approximately 91% of which are singletons, and about 2.5% rests with the top ten. Sample: peripheral blood. These receptors were collected from a man aged 18 to 30 with acute or convalescent COVID-19.

The chain has TRBV7-5 and TRBJ1-5; the table's D call of TRBD1 was not tested on the DNA. TRBV7-5 is a known pseudogene. The CDR3 runs to 15 residues. The CDR3 loop reads CARSLARVRNQPQHF. In DNA form, the CDR3 reads TGTGCCAGAAGCTTAGCCAGGGTGAGGAATCAGCCCCAGCATTTT.

This clone appeared once. The chain uses TRBV12-3 or TRBV12-4 and TRBJ1-1; 11 positions agree with TRBD1. Germline trimming cut 4 bases from V and 11 bases from J; bases unmatched to any gene: 3. The CDR3 covers 12 residues. The CDR3 reads CASSWGQGVAFF. The CDR3 DNA reads TGTGCCAGCAGTTGGGGACAGGGGGTGGCTTTCTTT.

The rearrangement joins TRBV3-1 (or the pseudogene TRBV3-2) to TRBJ1-6; maybe TRBD1 (6 bases). The CDR3 sequence is 16 residues long. V lost 2 bases, J lost 6 bases, and 14 bases lay in between. The germline V gene has CDR1 LGHDT and CDR2 YNNKEL (reference sequence). The CDR3 region has the DNA TGTGCCAGCAGCCAACTCAGGGGCCCCCTTAATTCACCCCTCCACTTT. This codes for CASSQLRGPLNSPLHF.

The rearrangement links TRBV27 to TRBJ2-7; 8 bases are a match to TRBD1. The CDR3 has 15 amino acids. V trimming: 6 bases; J trimming: 5 bases; junction bases outside the gene matches: 12. CDR1 MNHEY and CDR2 SMNVEV come from the germline V gene (reference sequence). CDR3: CASSPRGRESHEQYF. The CDR3 nucleotides read TGTGCCAGCAGCCCCAGGGGGCGCGAATCCCACGAGCAGTACTTC.

The chain joins TRBV7-8 to TRBJ1-1; the match to TRBD1 covers 9 bases. This CDR3 comprises 15 residues. CDR1 is SGHVS and CDR2 is FQNEAQ in the germline V gene. The trim removed 1 base at V and 7 bases at J, leaving 7 bases unmatched. The CDR3 DNA reads TGTGCCAGCAGCTTAGGAGCCGGGACAGGGAGTGAAGCTTTCTTT. Its protein product is CASSLGAGTGSEAFF.

The count of this clone is one. V and J are TRBV5-4 and TRBJ1-1, with 12 bases that match TRBD1. The germline V gene encodes CDR1 SGHNT and CDR2 YYREEE (reference sequence). This CDR3 region has 18 residues. The V and J ends lost 3 bases and 1 base, in that order; junction bases with no gene match: 10. The DNA for the CDR3 is TGTGCCAGCAGCTCCGGGACAGGGGGCGGTTTATCGAACACTGAAGCTTTCTTT. This gives the protein CASSSGTGGGLSNTEAFF.

This chain joins TRBV14 and TRBJ2-1; D is uncertain. Germline CDR1 is SGHDN and CDR2 is FVKESK. This CDR3 spans 13 amino acids. V lost 6 bases and J 7 bases, leaving 13 bases between the germline ends. CDR3 region: CASSYRPGNEQFF. The CDR3 nucleotides read TGTGCCAGCAGTTACCGACCCGGGAATGAGCAGTTCTTC.

V and J are TRBV19 and TRBJ2-5; a possible D gene is TRBD2 (6 bases). The V end was cut by 10 bases, the J end by 5 bases, with 17 bases between. The CDR3 has 13 amino acids. Per the germline V gene, CDR1 is LNHDA and CDR2 is SQIVND (reference sequence). In DNA, the CDR3 is TGTGCCACCGGCGGAGGAGGGCCGGAGACCCAGTACTTC. The encoded protein is CATGGGGPETQYF. The whole variable domain, remainder taken from reference TRBV19 and TRBJ2-5, is DGGITQSPKYLFRKEGQNVTLSCEQNLNHDAMYWYRQDPGQGLRLIYYSQIVNDFQKGDIAEGYSVSREKKESFPLTVTSAQKNPTAFYLCATGGGGPETQYFGPGTRLLVL.

V and J are TRBV30 and TRBJ1-5; 9 nucleotides align to TRBD1. The CDR3 runs to 14 residues. The junction had 5 bases not matched to a gene; V was cut back by 2 bases and J by 6 bases. From germline, CDR1 is GTSNPN and CDR2 SVGIG (reference sequence). The CDR3 sequence: CAWSNRGQGQPQHF. The CDR3 nucleotides are TGTGCCTGGAGTAACAGGGGGCAAGGTCAGCCCCAGCATTTT.

The chain combines TRBV10-2 with TRBJ1-6, with a possible D match to TRBD1 (5 bases). Trimming removed 6 bases from V and 0 bases from J, with 12 bases in between. Germline V gene lookup returns CDR1 WSHSY and CDR2 SAAADI. CDR3 length equals 16 residues. The CDR3 nucleotides read TGCGCCAGCAGAGACAGTCCGAGCTCCTATAATTCACCCCTCCACTTT. Protein product: CASRDSPSSYNSPLHF.

The chain uses TRBV24-1 and TRBJ1-2; 8 bases align to TRBD1. Germline V gene sequence: CDR1 KGHDR, CDR2 SFDVKD. The CDR3 has 15 amino acids. J lost 7 bases, V lost 4 bases, and 10 bases had no gene match. CDR3 residues: CATSDSGQALSGYTF. CDR3 bases: TGTGCCACCAGTGACTCGGGACAGGCTCTATCTGGCTACACCTTC.

V and J are TRBV12-5 and TRBJ2-1; perhaps TRBD2 as D (7 bases). This CDR3 is 13 amino acids long. The germline CDR1 and CDR2 sequences are LGHNT and FRNRAP. V lost 6 bases and J lost 9, with 15 bases in between. The CDR3 loop is CASGRGGGGEQFF. CDR3 in DNA: TGTGCTAGTGGACGCGGGGGAGGGGGTGAGCAGTTCTTC.

The gene calls are TRBV24-1 and TRBJ2-1, with TRBD2 as a possible D gene (5 bases). The germline CDR1 and CDR2 sequences are KGHDR and SFDVKD. V was cut by 4 bases and J by 6 bases, with 18 bases left in between. The CDR3 spans 16 residues. CDR3 bases: TGTGCCACCAGTGACCCTTCTGCCTCCCGGGGCAATGAGCAGTTCTTC. This encodes CATSDPSASRGNEQFF.

About this clone itself: Within the sample, other DNA sequences also encode this same CDR3. CDR3 sequence reads: CAWSGQGNQPQHF. The CDR3 nucleotides read TGTGCCTGGAGTGGACAGGGAAATCAGCCCCAGCATTTT. The V call is TRBV30, the J call TRBJ1-5; 7 nucleotides line up with TRBD1. The V and J ends lost 1 base and 4 bases, in that order; junction bases with no gene match: 1. The CDR3 covers 13 residues. Germline V lookup: CDR1 GTSNPN, CDR2 SVGIG (reference sequence).

The chain carries TRBV19 and TRBJ2-2, with 8 bases lining up with TRBD2. Germline V gives CDR1 LNHDA, CDR2 SQIVND (reference sequence). The CDR3 length is 17 residues. J gave up 5 bases and V 1 base, and 9 bases lay outside the gene matches. The CDR3 region is CASSIGSGGSRTGELFF. The CDR3, as DNA: TGTGCCAGTAGTATAGGAAGCGGGGGTTCTAGGACCGGGGAGCTGTTTTTT.

The CDR3 bases are TGTGCCAGCAGCCTAATAGGACTAGAATTGCCCGGGGAGCTGTTTTTT. Amino acids: CASSLIGLELPGELFF. This rearrangement joins TRBV7-9 to TRBJ2-2; TRBD2 matches at 7 bases. The J segment lost 6 bases and the V segment lost 5 bases, leaving 12 bases of the junction unmatched. Germline V gene sequence: CDR1 SEHNR, CDR2 FQNEAQ (reference sequence). The CDR3 length is 16 residues.

The chain has TRBV4-1 and TRBJ1-3; D unresolved. This CDR3 has 16 residues. The V end lost 0 bases, the J end lost 4 bases, and 13 bases lay between the germline ends. Germline lookup yields CDR1 MGHRA and CDR2 YSYEKL. The DNA for the CDR3 is TGCGCCAGCAGCCAAGATCGAGACACGGGGGGAAACACCATATATTTT. Its protein product is CASSQDRDTGGNTIYF.

The chain has TRBV3-1 (or the pseudogene TRBV3-2) and TRBJ2-7; 9 nucleotides agree with TRBD2. The CDR3 consists of 15 residues. The germline gives CDR1 LGHDT, CDR2 YNNKEL (reference sequence). V lost 4 bases and J lost 2; bases outside the gene matches: 6. CDR3 protein: CASSPELAGAYEQYF. The DNA of the CDR3 is TGTGCCAGCAGCCCGGAACTAGCGGGCGCCTACGAGCAGTACTTC.

The gene calls are TRBV19 and TRBJ2-3; 7 bases map to TRBD2. J lost 2 bases, V lost 6 bases, and 14 bases had no gene match. The CDR3 totals 17 residues. Germline assignment: CDR1 LNHDA and CDR2 SQIVND (reference sequence). CDR3 sequence reads: CASSSGGGSGNTDTQYF. The CDR3 DNA sequence: TGTGCCAGTAGCTCTGGCGGTGGGAGCGGGAACACAGATACGCAGTATTTT.

V gene TRBV6-1 combines with J gene TRBJ2-5; 12 bases are a match to TRBD1. Germline V gene lookup returns CDR1 MNHNS and CDR2 SASEGT. After removal of 2 bases from V and 6 bases from J, the junction contained 10 bases not matched to a gene. This CDR3 has 17 residues. For the CDR3, the DNA is TGTGCCAGCAGTGAATGGGCCGGGACAGGGGGCAAGAAGACCCAGTACTTC. Its translation: CASSEWAGTGGKKTQYF.

The rearrangement joins TRBV5-4 to TRBJ1-4, with TRBD1 matching 7 bases. CDR1 is SGHNT, CDR2 YYREEE, per germline (reference sequence). This CDR3 contains 18 residues. The trim removed 2 bases at V and 0 bases at J, leaving 10 bases unmatched. As DNA, the CDR3 is TGTGCCAGCAGCTTAGGGGGCGCGGGAATAGCAACTAATGAAAAACTGTTTTTT. Its translation: CASSLGGAGIATNEKLFF.

The chain couples TRBV24-1 to TRBJ2-5; a possible D gene is TRBD2 (5 bases). V was clipped by 8 bases and J by 5 bases, with 32 bases between them. The CDR3 runs to 19 residues. CDR1 KGHDR and CDR2 SFDVKD come from the germline V gene. CDR3 DNA: TGTGCCACCAAGGAAGAAGAGGTTGGAGGTCCCGGTGGGTGGGAGACCCAGTACTTC. Encoded protein: CATKEEEVGGPGGWETQYF.